This T cell receptor beta chain was sequenced in a study of cytomegalovirus exposure and HLA in healthy donors. A word on this clone: The same CDR3 also results from other DNA sequences found in this sample.

Primers for the PCR totalled 60 Vbeta and 13 Jbeta. The repertoire was sequenced with immunoSEQ multiplex PCR; TCRdb's copy has only in-frame clones and lacks some. The profile shows about 85,000 clones, around three fifths of them singletons. Between the trimmed V and J ends, which lost 1 base and 2 bases, there was a span of 8 bases. Germline V gene data show CDR1 as SGHAT and CDR2 as FQNNGV. CDR3 size: 14 residues. This TCR was sampled from a man aged 30-40 years in good health and CMV-seronegative. V gene TRBV11-2 combines with J gene TRBJ2-5, with a possible D match to TRBD1 (5 bases). Sequencing was performed on PBMCs. CDR3 nucleotides: TGTGCCAGCAGCTTAGGCACAGGTCAAGAGACCCAGTACTTC. This codes for CASSLGTGQETQYF.